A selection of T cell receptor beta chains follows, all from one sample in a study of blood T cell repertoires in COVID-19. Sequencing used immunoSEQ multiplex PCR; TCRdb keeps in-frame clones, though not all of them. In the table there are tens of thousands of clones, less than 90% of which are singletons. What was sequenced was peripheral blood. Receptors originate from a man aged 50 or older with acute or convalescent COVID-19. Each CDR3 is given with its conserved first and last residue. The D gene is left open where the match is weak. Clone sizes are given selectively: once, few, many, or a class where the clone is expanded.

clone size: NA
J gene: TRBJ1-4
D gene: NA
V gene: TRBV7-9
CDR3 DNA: TGTGCCAGCAGCTCCGCCAGGCGGGATGAAAAACTGTTTTTT
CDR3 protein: CASSSARRDEKLFF

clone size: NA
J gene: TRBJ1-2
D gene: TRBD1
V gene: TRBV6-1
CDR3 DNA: TGTGCCAGCAGTGAGGACAGGTATGGCTACACCTTC
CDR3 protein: CASSEDRYGYTF

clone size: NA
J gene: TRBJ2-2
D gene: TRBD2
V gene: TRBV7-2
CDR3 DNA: TGTGCCAGCAGCCCCCGTTCGCGAGCGGGGGGGCCCGGGGAGCTGTTTTTT
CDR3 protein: CASSPRSRAGGPGELFF

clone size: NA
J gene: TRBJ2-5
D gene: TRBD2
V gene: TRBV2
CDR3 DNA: TGTGCCAGCAGTGAGGCTCCGGGAGGGGAGACCCAGTACTTC
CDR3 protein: CASSEAPGGETQYF

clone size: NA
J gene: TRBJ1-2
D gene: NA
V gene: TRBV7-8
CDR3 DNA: TGTGCCAGCAGCTTAGAAGGTGCGGGGGCCTCTAACTATGGCTACACCTTC
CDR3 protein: CASSLEGAGASNYGYTF

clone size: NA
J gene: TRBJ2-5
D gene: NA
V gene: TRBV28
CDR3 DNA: TGTGCCAGCAGTTCCTCCGCCGGCGGCAGAGCTGGAGACTTC
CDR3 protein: CASSSSAGGRAGDF

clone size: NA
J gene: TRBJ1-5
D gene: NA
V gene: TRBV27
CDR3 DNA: TGTGCCAGCAGCCTTAAATATAGCAATCAGCCCCAGCATTTT
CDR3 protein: CASSLKYSNQPQHF

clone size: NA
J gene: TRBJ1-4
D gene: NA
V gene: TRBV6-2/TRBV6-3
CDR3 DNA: TGTGCCAGCAGTTACCTGCAGCGGGCTAATGAAAAACTGTTTTTT
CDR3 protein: CASSYLQRANEKLFF

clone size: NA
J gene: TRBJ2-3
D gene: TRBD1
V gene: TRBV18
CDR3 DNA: TGTGCCAGCTCACCAGGACAGGGAATAACAGATACGCAGTATTTT
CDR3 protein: CASSPGQGITDTQYF

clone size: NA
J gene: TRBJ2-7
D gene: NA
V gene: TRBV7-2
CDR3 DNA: TGTGCCAGCAGCTTATCAGGGTTGGACGAGCAGTACTTC
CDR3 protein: CASSLSGLDEQYF

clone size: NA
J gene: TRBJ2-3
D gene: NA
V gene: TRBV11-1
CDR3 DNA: TGTGCCAGCAGTCCCAGGCGTGATACGCAGTATTTT
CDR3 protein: CASSPRRDTQYF

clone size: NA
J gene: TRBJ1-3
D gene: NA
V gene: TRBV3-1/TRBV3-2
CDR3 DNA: TGTGCCAGCAGCAACAGGGAATCTGGAAACACCATATATTTT
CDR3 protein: CASSNRESGNTIYF

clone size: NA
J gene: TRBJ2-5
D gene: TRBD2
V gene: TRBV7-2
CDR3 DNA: TGTGCCAGCAGTACGACTAGCGGGGGAGGGCGAGAGACCCAGTACTTC
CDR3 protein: CASSTTSGGGRETQYF

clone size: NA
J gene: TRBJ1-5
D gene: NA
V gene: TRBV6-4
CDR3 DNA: TGTGCCAGCAGTGACTCGGGGGCCCGAGGCAATCAGCCCCAGCATTTT
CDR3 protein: CASSDSGARGNQPQHF

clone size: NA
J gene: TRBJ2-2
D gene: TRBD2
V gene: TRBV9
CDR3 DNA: TGTGCCAGCAGCGCCTCGCGGGAGATGACCGGGGAGCTGTTTTTT
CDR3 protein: CASSASREMTGELFF

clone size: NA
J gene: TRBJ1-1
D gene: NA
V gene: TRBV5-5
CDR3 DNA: TGTGCCAGCAGCTTGAACGGGTATACTGAAGCTTTCTTT
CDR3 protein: CASSLNGYTEAFF

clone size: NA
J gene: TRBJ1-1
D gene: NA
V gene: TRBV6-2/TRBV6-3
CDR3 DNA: TGTGCCAGCAGTCCCCTTGGGACATTGAACACTGAAGCTTTCTTT
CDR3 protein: CASSPLGTLNTEAFF

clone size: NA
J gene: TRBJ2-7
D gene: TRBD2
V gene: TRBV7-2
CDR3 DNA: TGTGCCAGCAGCCTGGAGGTGGGACTAGTCAACGAGCAGTACTTC
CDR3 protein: CASSLEVGLVNEQYF

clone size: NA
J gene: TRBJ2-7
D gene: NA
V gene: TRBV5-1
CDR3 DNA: TGCGCCAGCAGACAGTCTAGCGAGCGCTACGAGCAGTACTTC
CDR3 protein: CASRQSSERYEQYF

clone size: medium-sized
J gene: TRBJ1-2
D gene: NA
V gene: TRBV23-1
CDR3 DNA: TGCGCCAGCAGAAGGCGGGGGGCGAACTGGAATGGCTACACCTTC
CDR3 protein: CASRRRGANWNGYTF

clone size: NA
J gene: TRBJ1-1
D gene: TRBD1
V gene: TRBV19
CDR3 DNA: TGTGCCAGTAGTATACCCGGGACAGGCGACACTGAAGCTTTCTTT
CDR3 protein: CASSIPGTGDTEAFF

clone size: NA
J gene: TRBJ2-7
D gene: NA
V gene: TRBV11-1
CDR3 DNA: TGTGCCAGCAGCTTAGCGCTGGGGGCAACCGAGCAGTACTTC
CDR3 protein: CASSLALGATEQYF

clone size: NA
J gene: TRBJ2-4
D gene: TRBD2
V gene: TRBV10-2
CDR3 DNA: TGCGCCAGCAGTGAGTCCAGACTAGCGGGAGTTCTTCGGAAAAACATTCAGTACTTC
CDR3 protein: CASSESRLAGVLRKNIQYF

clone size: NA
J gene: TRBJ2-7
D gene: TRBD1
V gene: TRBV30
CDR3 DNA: TGTGCCTGGACGATACCCGGGACAGAGTACGAGCAGTACTTC
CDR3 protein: CAWTIPGTEYEQYF

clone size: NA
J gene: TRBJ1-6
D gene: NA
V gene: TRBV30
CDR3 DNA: TGTGCCTGGAGGTGGGGGGGGAATTCACCCCTCCACTTT
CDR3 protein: CAWRWGGNSPLHF

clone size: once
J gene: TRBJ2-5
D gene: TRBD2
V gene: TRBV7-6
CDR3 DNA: TGTGCCAGCAGCCGGGGGGGGGCGCCTCAAGAGACCCAGTACTTC
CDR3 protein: CASSRGGAPQETQYF

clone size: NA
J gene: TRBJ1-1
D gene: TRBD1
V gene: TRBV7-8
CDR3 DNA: TGTGCCAGCAGCTCTTACCAGGGGGTAGGAGCTTTCTTT
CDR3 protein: CASSSYQGVGAFF

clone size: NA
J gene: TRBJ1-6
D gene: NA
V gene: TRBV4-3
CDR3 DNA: TGCGCCAGCAGCCAGGGGAGGGGCAATAATTCACCCCTCCACTTT
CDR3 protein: CASSQGRGNNSPLHF

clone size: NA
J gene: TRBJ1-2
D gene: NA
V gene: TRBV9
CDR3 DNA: TGTGCCAGCAGTCCCAGCAAGGGGGGCTACACCTTC
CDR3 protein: CASSPSKGGYTF

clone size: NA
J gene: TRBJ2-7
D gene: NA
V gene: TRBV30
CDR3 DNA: TGTGCCTGGAGCCCATTCGGGGTCTCTTCCTACGAGCAGTACTTC
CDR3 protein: CAWSPFGVSSYEQYF

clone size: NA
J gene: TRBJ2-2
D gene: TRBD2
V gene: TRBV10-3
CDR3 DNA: TGTGCCATCAGTATTAGCGCTAGCGGGAACACCGGGGAGCTGTTTTTT
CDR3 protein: CAISISASGNTGELFF

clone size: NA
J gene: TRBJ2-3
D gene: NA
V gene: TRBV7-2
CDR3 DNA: TGTGCCAGCAGTACTAGCACAGATACGCAGTATTTT
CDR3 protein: CASSTSTDTQYF

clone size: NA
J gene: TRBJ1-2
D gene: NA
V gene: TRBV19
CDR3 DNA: TGTGCCAGTAGTAGTGACTATAACTATGGCTACACCTTC
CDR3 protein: CASSSDYNYGYTF

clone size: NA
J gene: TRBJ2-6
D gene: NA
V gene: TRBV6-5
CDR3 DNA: TGTGCCAGCAGTTACCCCGACAGGTCTGGGGCCAACGTCCTGACTTTC
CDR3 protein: CASSYPDRSGANVLTF

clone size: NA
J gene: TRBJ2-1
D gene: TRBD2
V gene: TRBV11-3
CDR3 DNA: TGTGCCAGCAGCGAGAATGTGGCTAGCGGCTTCAATGAGCAGTTCTTC
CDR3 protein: CASSENVASGFNEQFF

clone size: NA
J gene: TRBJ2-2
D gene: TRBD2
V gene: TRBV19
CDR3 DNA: TGTGCCAGTATCTCAGGACTAGCGGGCCCCGGGGAGCTGTTTTTT
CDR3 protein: CASISGLAGPGELFF

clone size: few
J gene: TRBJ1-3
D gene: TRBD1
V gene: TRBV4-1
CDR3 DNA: TGCGCCAGCAGCCAATATTCAGGGGGCCTAGACTCTGGAAACACCATATATTTT
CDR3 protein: CASSQYSGGLDSGNTIYF

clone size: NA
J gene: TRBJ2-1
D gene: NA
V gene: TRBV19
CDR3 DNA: TGTGCCAGTACCCCTAAGGGGAGGATAAGTGGGAATGAGCAGTTCTTC
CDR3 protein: CASTPKGRISGNEQFF

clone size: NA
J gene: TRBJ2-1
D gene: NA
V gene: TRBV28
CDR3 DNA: TGTGCCAGCAGTCACGAACAGGCCAACTCCTACAATGAGCAGTTCTTC
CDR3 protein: CASSHEQANSYNEQFF

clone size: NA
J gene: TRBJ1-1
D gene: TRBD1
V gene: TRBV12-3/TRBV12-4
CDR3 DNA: TGTGCCAGCAGTTTAAGGACAGGGCCAGCTTTCTTT
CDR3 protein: CASSLRTGPAFF

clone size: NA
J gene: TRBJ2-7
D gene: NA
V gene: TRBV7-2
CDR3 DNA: TGTGCCAGCAGCTCCCGGGACAGTGATTGGAGGGATTTCTACGAGCAGTACTTC
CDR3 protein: CASSSRDSDWRDFYEQYF

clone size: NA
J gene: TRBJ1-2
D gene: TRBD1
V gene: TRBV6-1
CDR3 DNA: TGTGCCAGCAGTGAAAGTGGGACAGGGCATGGCTACACCTTC
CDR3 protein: CASSESGTGHGYTF

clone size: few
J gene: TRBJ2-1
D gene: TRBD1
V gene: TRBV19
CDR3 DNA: TGTGCCAGTAGTATCCGAAGGACAGGGAACAATGAGCAGTTCTTC
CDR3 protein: CASSIRRTGNNEQFF

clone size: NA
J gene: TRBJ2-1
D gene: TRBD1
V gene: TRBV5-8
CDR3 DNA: TGTGCCAGCAGTTTTAGGGGGCTGGGGAATGAGCAGTTCTTC
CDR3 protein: CASSFRGLGNEQFF

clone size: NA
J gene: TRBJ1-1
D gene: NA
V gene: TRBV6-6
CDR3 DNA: TGTGCCAGCAGCACGACAGGGAACACTGAAGCTTTCTTT
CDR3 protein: CASSTTGNTEAFF

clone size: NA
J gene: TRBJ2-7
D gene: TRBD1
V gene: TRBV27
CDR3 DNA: TGTGCCAGCAGAGGGGGGACAGGGGTGTGGGAGCAGTACTTC
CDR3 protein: CASRGGTGVWEQYF

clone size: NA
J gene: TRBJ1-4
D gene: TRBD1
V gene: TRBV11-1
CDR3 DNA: TGTGCCAGCAGCTCCTCCGGGACAGGGGAAAAACTGTTTTTT
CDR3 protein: CASSSSGTGEKLFF

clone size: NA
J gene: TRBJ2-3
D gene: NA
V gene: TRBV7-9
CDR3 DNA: TGTGCGCTCGGACAGCCTAGCACAGATACGCAGTATTTT
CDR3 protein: CALGQPSTDTQYF

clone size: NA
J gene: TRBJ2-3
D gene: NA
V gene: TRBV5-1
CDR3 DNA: TGCGCCAGCAGCTTGGATGGAGCTACAGATACGCAGTATTTT
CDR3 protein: CASSLDGATDTQYF